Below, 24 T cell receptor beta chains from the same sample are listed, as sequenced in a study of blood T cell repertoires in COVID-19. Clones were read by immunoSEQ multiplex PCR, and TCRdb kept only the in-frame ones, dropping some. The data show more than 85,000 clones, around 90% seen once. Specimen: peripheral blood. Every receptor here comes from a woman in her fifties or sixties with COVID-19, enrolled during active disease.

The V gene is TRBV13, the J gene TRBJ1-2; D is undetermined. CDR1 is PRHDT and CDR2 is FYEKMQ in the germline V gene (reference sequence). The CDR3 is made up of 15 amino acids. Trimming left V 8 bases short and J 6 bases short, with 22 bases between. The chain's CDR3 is CASLSWADTYDGYTF. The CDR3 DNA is TGTGCCAGCTTATCGTGGGCAGATACTTATGATGGCTACACCTTC.

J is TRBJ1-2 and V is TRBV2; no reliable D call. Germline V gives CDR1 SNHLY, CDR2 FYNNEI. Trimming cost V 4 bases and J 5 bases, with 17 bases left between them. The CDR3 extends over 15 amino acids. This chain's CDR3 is CASSVWENAIYGYTF. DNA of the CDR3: TGTGCCAGCAGTGTATGGGAGAACGCGATTTATGGCTACACCTTC. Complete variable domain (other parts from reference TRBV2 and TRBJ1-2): EPEVTQTPSHQVTQMGQEVILRCVPISNHLYFYWYRQILGQKVEFLVSFYNNEISEKSEIFDDQFSVERPDGSNFTLKIRSTKLEDSAMYFCASSVWENAIYGYTFGSGTRLTVV.

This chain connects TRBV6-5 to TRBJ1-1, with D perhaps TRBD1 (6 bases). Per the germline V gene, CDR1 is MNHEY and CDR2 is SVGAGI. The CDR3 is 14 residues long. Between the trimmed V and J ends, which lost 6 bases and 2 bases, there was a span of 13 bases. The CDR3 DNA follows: TGTGCCAGCAGCCCCGCCAGGGGCAACACTGAAGCTTTCTTT. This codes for CASSPARGNTEAFF.

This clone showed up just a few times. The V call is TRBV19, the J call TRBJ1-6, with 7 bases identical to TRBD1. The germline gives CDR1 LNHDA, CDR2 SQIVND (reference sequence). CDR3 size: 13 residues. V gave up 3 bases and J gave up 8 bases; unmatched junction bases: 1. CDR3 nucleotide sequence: TGTGCCAGTAGTATCGACAGGGATTCACCCCTCCACTTT. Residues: CASSIDRDSPLHF.

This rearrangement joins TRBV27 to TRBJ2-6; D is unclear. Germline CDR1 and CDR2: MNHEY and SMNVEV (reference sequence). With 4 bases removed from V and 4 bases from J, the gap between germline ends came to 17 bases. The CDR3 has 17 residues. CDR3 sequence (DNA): TGTGCCAGCAGTTCCTCCGCCAGGCCCTCCGGGGCCAACGTCCTGACTTTC. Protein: CASSSSARPSGANVLTF.

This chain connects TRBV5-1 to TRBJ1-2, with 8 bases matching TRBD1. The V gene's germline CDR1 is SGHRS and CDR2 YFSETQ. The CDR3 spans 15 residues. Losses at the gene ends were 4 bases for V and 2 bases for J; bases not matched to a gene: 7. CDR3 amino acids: CASSVTGVGNYGYTF. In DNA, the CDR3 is TGCGCCAGCAGCGTGACAGGGGTAGGAAACTATGGCTACACCTTC. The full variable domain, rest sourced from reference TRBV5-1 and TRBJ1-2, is KAGVTQTPRYLIKTRGQQVTLSCSPISGHRSVSWYQQTPGQGLQFLFEYFSETQRNKGNFPGRFSGRQFSNSRSEMNVSTLELGDSALYLCASSVTGVGNYGYTFGSGTRLTVV.

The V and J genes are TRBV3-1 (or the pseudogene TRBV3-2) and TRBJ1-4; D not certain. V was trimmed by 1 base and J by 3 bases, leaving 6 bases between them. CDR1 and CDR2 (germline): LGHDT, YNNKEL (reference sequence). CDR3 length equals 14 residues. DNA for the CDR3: TGTGCCAGCAGCCAAGGAAGAGCTAATGAAAAACTGTTTTTT. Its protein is CASSQGRANEKLFF.

The CDR3 here is CASSPSPQGIPEAFF. The DNA for the CDR3 is TGTGCCAGCAGCCCTTCACCCCAGGGGATCCCTGAAGCTTTCTTT. The chain combines TRBV7-2 with TRBJ1-1, with D tentatively TRBD1 (6 bases). V gave up 5 bases and J gave up 6 bases, with 19 bases separating them. The CDR3 loop spans 15 amino acids. The V gene's germline CDR1 is SGHTA and CDR2 FQGNSA.

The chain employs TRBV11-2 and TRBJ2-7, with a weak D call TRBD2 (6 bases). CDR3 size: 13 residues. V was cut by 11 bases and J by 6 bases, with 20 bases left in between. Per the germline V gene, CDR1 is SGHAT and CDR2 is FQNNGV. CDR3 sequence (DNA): TGTGCCTGTTCCCCGGGGACTCCCGTCGAGCAGTACTTC. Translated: CACSPGTPVEQYF.

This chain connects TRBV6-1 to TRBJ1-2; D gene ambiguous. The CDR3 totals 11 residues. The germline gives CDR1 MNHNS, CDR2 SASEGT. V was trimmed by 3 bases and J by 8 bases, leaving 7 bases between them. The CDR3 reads CASSESLGYTF. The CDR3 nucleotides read TGTGCCAGCAGTGAGAGTTTGGGCTACACCTTC.

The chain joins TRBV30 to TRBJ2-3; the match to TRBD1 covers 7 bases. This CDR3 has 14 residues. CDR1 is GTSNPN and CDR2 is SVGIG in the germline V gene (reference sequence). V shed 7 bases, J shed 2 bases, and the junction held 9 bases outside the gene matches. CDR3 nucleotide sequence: TGTGCCTCCTATGGGGGACAGTCCACAGATACGCAGTATTTT. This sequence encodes CASYGGQSTDTQYF. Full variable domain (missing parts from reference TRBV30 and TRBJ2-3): SQTIHQWPATLVQPVGSPLSLECTVEGTSNPNLYWYRQAAGRGLQLLFYSVGIGQISSEVPQNLSASRPQDRQFILSSKKLLLSDSGFYLCASYGGQSTDTQYFGPGTRLTVL.

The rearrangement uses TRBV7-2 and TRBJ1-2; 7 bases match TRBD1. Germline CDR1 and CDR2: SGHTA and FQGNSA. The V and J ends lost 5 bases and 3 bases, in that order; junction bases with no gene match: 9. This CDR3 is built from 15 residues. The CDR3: CASSRGQLYDYGYTF. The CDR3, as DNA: TGTGCCAGCAGCAGGGGACAGCTATATGACTATGGCTACACCTTC.

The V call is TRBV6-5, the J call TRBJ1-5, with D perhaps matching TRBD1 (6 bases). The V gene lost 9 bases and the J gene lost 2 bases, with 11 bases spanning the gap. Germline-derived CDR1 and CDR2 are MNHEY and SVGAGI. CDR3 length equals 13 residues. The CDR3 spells CASLQGGNQPQHF. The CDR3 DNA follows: TGTGCCAGTTTACAGGGAGGCAATCAGCCCCAGCATTTT.

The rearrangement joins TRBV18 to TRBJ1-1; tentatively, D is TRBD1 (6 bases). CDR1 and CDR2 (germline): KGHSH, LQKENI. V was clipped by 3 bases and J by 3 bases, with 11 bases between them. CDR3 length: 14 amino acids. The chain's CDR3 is CASSPQGKDTEAFF. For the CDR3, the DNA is TGTGCCAGCTCACCGCAGGGGAAGGACACTGAAGCTTTCTTT.

CDR3 amino acids: CAWSVGGAGKNEKLFF. The CDR3 nucleotides read TGTGCCTGGAGTGTCGGTGGGGCAGGGAAAAATGAAAAACTGTTTTTT. J is TRBJ1-4 and V is TRBV30; a weak D match, TRBD1 (5 bases). V lost 0 bases and J lost 5, with 16 bases in between. CDR1 is GTSNPN and CDR2 is SVGIG in the germline V gene (reference sequence). This CDR3 is 16 amino acids long.

The CDR3 loop is CASSLVAGGSTDTQYF. The CDR3 DNA is TGTGCCAGCAGCTTAGTAGCGGGGGGGAGCACAGATACGCAGTATTTT. The gene calls are TRBV7-2 and TRBJ2-3; TRBD2 agrees at 11 bases. The CDR3 length is 16 residues. In germline, CDR1 is SGHTA, CDR2 FQGNSA. After removal of 1 base from V and 0 bases from J, the junction contained 0 bases not matched to a gene.

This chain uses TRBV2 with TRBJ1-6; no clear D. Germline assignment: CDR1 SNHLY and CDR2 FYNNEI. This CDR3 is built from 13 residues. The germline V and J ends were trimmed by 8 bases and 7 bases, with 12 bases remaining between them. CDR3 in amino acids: CASVREGNSPLHF. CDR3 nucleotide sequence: TGTGCCAGCGTCCGGGAAGGCAATTCACCCCTCCACTTT.

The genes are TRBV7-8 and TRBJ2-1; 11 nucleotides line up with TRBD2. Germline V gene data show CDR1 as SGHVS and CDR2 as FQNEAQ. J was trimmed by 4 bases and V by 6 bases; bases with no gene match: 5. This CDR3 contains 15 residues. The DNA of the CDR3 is TGTGCCAGCAGTTATAGCGGGGGGGCTTACAATGAGCAGTTCTTC. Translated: CASSYSGGAYNEQFF.

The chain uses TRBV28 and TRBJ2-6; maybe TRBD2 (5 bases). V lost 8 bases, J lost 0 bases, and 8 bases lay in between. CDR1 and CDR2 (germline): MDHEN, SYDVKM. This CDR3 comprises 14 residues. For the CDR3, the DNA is TGTGCCAGCGACGAGGGCTCTGGGGCCAACGTCCTGACTTTC. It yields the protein CASDEGSGANVLTF.

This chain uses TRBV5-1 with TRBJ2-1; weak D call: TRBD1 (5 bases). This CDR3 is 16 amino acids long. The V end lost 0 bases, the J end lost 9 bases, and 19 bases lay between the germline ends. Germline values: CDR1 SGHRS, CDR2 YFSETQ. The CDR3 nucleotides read TGCGCCAGCAGCTTGGATACAGGCCCCCCTACAGGTGAGCAGTTCTTC. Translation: CASSLDTGPPTGEQFF. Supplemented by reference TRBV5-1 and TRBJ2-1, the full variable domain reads KAGVTQTPRYLIKTRGQQVTLSCSPISGHRSVSWYQQTPGQGLQFLFEYFSETQRNKGNFPGRFSGRQFSNSRSEMNVSTLELGDSALYLCASSLDTGPPTGEQFFGPGTRLTVL.

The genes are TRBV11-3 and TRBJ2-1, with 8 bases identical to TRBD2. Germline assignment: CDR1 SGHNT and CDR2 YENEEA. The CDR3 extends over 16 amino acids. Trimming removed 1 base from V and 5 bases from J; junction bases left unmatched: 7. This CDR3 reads CASSLGTSGLNNEQFF. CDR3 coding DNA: TGTGCCAGCAGCTTAGGAACTAGCGGCCTAAACAATGAGCAGTTCTTC.

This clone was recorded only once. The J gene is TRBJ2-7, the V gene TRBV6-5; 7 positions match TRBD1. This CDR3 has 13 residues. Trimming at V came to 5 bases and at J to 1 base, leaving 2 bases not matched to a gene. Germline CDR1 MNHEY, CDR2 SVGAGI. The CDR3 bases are TGTGCCAGCAGTAGGGACAGATCCTACGAGCAGTACGTC. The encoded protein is CASSRDRSYEQYV.

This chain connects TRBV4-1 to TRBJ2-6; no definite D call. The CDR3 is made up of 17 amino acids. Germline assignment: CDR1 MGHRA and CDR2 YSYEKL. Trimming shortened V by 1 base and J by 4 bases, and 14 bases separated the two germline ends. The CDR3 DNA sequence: TGCGCCAGCAGCCAAGTTCGCGGCCCCTCGGGGGCCAACGTCCTGACTTTC. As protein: CASSQVRGPSGANVLTF.

The CDR3 region is CASSLGSSGNTIYF. CDR3 coding DNA: TGTGCCAGCAGTTTGGGGAGCTCTGGAAACACCATATATTTT. The chain is built from TRBV28 and TRBJ1-3, with D unresolved. V gave up 3 bases and J gave up 0 bases, with 6 bases separating them. Germline lookup yields CDR1 MDHEN and CDR2 SYDVKM. This CDR3 is built from 14 residues.